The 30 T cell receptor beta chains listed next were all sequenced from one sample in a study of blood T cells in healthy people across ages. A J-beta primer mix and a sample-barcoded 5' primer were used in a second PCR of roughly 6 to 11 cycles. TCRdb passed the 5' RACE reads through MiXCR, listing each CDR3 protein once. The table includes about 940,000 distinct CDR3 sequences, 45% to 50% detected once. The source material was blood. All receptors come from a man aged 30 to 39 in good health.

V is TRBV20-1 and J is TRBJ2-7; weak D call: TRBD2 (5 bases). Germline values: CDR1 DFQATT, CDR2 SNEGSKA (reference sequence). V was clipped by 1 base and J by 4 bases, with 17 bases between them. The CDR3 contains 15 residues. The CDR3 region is CSARAEGSISYEQYF. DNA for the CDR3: TGCAGTGCTAGAGCGGAAGGGAGTATAAGTTACGAGCAGTACTTC.

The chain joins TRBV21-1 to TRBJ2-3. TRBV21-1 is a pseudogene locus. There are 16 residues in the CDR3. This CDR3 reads CASSTGRGAATDTQYF. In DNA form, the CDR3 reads TGTGCCAGCAGCACCGGACGGGGTGCAGCCACAGATACGCAGTATTTT.

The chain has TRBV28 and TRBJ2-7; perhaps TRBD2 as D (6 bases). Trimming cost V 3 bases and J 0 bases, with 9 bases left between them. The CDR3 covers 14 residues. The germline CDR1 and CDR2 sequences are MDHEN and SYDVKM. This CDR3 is CASSFWRDSYEQYF. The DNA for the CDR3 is TGTGCCAGCAGTTTCTGGAGGGACTCCTACGAGCAGTACTTC.

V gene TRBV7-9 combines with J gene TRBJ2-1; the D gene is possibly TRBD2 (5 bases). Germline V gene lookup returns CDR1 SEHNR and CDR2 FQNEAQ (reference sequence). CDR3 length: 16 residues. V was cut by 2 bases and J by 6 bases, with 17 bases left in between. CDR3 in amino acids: CASSLTTGRRRNEQFF. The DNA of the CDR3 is TGTGCCAGCAGCTTAACCACGGGAAGGCGACGCAATGAGCAGTTCTTC.

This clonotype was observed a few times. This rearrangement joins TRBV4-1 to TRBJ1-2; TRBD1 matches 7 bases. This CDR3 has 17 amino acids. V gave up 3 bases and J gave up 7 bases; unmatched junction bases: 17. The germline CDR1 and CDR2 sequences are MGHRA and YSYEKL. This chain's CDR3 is CASSQRGRDRVFLGYTF. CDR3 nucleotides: TGCGCCAGCAGCCAGCGAGGGCGAGACAGGGTTTTTCTTGGCTACACCTTC.

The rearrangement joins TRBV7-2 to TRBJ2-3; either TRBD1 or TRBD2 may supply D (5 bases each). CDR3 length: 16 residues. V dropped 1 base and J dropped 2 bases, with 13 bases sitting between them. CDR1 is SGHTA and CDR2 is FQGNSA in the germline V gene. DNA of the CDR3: TGTGCCAGCAGCTTAGATCGGGGCCTACTCACAGATACGCAGTATTTT. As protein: CASSLDRGLLTDTQYF.

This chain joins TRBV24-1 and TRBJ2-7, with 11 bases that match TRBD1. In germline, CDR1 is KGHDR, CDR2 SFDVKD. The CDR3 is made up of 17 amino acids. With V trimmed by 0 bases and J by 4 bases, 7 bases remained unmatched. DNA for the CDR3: TGTGCCACCAGTGATTTGATCCGGGACAGGGGGGAGTACGAGCAGTACTTC. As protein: CATSDLIRDRGEYEQYF.

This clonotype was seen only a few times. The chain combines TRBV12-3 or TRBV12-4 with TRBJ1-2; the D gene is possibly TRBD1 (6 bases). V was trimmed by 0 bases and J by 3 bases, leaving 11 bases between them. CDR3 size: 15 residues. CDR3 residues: CASSLAGTGHYGYTF. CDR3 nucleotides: TGTGCCAGCAGTTTAGCGGGCACAGGGCACTATGGCTACACCTTC.

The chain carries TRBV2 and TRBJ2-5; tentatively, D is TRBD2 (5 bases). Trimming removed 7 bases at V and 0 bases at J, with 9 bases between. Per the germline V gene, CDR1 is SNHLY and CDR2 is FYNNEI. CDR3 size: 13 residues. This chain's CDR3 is CASTPRDQETQYF. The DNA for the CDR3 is TGTGCCAGCACCCCGCGGGACCAAGAGACCCAGTACTTC.

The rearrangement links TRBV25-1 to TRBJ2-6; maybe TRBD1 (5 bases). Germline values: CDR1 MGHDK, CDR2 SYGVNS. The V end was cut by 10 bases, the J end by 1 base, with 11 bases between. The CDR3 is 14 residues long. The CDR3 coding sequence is TGTGCCACCAAAGGGGAATCTGGGGCCAACGTCCTGACTTTC. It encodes CATKGESGANVLTF.

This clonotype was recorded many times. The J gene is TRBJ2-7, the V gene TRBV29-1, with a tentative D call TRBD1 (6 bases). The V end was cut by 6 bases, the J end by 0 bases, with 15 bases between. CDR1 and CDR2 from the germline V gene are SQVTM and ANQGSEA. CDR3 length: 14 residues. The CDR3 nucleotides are TGCAGCGTCGGGCAGGGGTATCGCTCCTACGAGCAGTACTTC. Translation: CSVGQGYRSYEQYF.

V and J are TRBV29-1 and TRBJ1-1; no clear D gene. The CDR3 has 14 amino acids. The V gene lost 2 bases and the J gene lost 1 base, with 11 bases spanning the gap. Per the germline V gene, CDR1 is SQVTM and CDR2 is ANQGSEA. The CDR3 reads CSVERAGKNTEAFF. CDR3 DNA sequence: TGCAGCGTTGAAAGGGCAGGAAAGAACACTGAAGCTTTCTTT.

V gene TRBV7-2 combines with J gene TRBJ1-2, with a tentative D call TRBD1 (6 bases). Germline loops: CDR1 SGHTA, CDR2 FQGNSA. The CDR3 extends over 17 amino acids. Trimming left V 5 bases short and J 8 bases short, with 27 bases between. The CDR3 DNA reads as TGTGCCAGCAGCCCCTTTGGGGGGCGGAGCCTTGTGGGGGGCTACACCTTC. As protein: CASSPFGGRSLVGGYTF.

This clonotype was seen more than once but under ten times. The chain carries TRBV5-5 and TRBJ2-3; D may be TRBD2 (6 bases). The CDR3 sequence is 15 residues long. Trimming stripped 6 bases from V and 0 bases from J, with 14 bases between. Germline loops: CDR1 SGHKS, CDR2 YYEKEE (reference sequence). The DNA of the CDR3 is TGTGCCAGCATCGCCGGCCGGGGGAGCACAGATACGCAGTATTTT. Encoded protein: CASIAGRGSTDTQYF.

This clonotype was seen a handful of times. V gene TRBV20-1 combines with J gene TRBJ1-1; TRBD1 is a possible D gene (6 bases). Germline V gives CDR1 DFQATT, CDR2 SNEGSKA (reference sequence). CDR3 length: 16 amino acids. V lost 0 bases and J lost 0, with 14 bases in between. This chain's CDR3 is CSARDAGAFMNTEAFF. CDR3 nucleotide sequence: TGCAGTGCTAGAGATGCGGGGGCGTTCATGAACACTGAAGCTTTCTTT.

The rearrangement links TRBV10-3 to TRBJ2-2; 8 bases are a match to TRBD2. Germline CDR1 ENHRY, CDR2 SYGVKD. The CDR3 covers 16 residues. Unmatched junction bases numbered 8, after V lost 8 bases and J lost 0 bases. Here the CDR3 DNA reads TGTGCCATCGCCCCTGAACTAGCGGCGAACACCGGGGAGCTGTTTTTT. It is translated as CAIAPELAANTGELFF.

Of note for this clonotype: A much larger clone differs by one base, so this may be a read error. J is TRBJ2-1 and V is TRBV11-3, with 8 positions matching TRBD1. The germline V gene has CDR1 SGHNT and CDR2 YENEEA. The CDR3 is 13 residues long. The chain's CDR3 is CACSRTGSNEQFF. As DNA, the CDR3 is TGTGCCTGCAGCCGGACAGGGAGCAATGAGCAGTTCTTC.

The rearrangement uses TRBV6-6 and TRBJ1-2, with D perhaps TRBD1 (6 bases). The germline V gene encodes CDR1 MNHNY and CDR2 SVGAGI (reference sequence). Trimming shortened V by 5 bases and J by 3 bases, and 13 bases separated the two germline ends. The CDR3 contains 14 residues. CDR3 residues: CASSHGGPDYGYTF. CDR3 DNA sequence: TGTGCCAGCAGTCACGGGGGCCCGGACTATGGCTACACCTTC.

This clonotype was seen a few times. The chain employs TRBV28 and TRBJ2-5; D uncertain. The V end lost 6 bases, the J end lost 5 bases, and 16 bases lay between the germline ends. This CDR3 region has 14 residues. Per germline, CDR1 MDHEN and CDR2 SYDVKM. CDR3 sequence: CASRPSILRETQYF. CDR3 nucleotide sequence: TGTGCCAGCAGACCCAGTATTCTACGGGAGACCCAGTACTTC.

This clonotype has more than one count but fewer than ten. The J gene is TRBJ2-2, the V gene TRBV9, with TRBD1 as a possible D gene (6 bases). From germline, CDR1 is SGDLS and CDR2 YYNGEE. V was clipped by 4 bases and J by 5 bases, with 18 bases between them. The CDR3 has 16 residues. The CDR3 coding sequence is TGTGCCAGCAGCCCAGCAGGGGCCCGAGATACCGGGGAGCTGTTTTTT. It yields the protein CASSPAGARDTGELFF.

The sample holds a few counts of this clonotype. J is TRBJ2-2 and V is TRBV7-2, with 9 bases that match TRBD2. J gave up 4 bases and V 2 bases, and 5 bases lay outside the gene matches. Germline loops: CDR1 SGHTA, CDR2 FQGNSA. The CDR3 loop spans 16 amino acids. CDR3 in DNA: TGTGCCAGCAGCTTAAACCCAGCGGGGGGCACCGGGGAGCTGTTTTTT. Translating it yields CASSLNPAGGTGELFF.

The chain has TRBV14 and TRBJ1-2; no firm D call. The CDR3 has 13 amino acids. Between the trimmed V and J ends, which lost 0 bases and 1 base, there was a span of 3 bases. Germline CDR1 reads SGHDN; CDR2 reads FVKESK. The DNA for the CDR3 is TGTGCCAGCAGCCAAGAGTTTAACTATGGCTACACCTTC. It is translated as CASSQEFNYGYTF.

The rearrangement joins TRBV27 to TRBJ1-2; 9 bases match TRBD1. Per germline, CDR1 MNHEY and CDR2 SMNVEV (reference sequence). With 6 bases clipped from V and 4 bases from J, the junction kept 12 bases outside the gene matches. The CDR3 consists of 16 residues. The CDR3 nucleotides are TGTGCCAGCAGGTCCTCCGGGACAGGGAGGAGCTATGGCTACACCTTC. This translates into CASRSSGTGRSYGYTF.

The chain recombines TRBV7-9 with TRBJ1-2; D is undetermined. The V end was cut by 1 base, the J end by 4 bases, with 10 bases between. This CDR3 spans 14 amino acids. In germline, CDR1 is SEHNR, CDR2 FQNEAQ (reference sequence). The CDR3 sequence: CASSLVGQIYGYTF. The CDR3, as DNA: TGTGCCAGCAGCTTAGTTGGGCAGATCTATGGCTACACCTTC.

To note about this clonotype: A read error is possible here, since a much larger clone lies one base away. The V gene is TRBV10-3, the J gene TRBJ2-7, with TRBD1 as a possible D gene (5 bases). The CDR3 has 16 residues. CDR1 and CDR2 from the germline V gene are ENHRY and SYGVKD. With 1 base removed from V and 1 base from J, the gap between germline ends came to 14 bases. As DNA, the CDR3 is TGTGCCATCAGTGAGTGGGGCACCTCCAGATCCTACGAGCAGTACTTC. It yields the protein CAISEWGTSRSYEQYF.

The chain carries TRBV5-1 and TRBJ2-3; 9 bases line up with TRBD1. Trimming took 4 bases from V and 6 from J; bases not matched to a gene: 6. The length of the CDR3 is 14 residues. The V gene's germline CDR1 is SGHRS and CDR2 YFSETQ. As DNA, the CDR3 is TGCGCCAGCAGCAGCTGGACAGGGGAGGATACGCAGTATTTT. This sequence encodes CASSSWTGEDTQYF.

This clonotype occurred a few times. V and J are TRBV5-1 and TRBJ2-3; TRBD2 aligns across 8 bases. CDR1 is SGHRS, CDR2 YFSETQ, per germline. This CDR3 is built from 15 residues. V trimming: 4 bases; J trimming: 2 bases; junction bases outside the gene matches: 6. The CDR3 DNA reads TGCGCCAGCAGCGACCGGACTAGCTTCACAGATACGCAGTATTTT. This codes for CASSDRTSFTDTQYF.

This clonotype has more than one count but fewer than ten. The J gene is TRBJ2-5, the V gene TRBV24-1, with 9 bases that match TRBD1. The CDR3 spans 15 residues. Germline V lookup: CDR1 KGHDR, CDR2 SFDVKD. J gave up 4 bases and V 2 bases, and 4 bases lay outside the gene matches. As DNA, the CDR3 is TGTGCCACCAGTGATTGGACAGGGGAAAGAGAGACCCAGTACTTC. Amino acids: CATSDWTGERETQYF.

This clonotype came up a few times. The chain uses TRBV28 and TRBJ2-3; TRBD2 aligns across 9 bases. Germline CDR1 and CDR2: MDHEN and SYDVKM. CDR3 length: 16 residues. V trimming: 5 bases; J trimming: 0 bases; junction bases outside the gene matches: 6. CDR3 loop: CASSVSRGGSTDTQYF. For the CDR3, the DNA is TGTGCCAGCAGTGTGTCGCGGGGGGGGAGCACAGATACGCAGTATTTT.

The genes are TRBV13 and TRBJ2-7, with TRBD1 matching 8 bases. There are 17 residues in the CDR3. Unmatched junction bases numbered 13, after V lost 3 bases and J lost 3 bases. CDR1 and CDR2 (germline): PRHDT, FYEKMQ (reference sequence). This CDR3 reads CASSFSDGVGQVYEQYF. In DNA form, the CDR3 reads TGTGCCAGCAGCTTTAGTGACGGGGTGGGACAGGTCTACGAGCAGTACTTC.